This TCR beta chain was captured by sequencing in a study of sequential checkpoint blockade in melanoma. In germline, CDR1 is MNHGY, CDR2 SAAAGT. V was shortened by 2 bases and J by 3 bases, with 12 bases between the two germline ends. The CDR3 consists of 15 residues. Treatment defined: randomized to nivolumab then ipilimumab (arm A) or the reverse (arm B). Patients had received no earlier DNA-damaging chemotherapy. Study-wide points: PD-L1 staining and CD8+ counts, not mutational load, tracked tumor T-cell clonality. Clinical benefit was about 30 times likelier when tumor T-cell fraction and clonality increased.

This clone was recorded a few times. Its antigen remains unidentified. Sequenced by immunoSEQ multiplex PCR; TCRdb stores in-frame clones only, minus some. The profile shows some 5,400 clones, around 17% of them singletons. The input for sequencing was tumor tissue (inferred from file names), taken from a patient given nivolumab and ipilimumab in sequence. The rearrangement uses TRBV6-8 and TRBJ2-3; tentatively, D is TRBD2 (5 bases). The receptor comes from a human donor with melanoma. The CDR3 nucleotides are TGTGCCAGCAGTTACGAGGGAAGATCAACAGATACGCAGTATTTT. Its translation is CASSYEGRSTDTQYF.